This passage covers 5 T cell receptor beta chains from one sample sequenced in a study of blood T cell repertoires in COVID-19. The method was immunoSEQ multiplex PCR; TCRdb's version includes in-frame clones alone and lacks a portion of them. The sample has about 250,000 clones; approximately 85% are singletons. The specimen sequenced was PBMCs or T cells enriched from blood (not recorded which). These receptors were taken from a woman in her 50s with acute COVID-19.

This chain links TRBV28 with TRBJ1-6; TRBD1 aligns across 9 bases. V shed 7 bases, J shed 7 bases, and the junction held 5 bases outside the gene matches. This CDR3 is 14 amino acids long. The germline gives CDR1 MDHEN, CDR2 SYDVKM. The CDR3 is CASTGQGYNSPLHF. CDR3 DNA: TGTGCCAGCACCGGACAGGGGTACAATTCACCCCTCCACTTT.

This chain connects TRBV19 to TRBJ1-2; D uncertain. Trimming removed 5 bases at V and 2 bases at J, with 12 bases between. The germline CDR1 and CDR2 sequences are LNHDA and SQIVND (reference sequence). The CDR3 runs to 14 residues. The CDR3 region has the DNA TGTGCCAGTAGTCGGGAGGCCCAGAACTATGGCTACACCTTC. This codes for CASSREAQNYGYTF.

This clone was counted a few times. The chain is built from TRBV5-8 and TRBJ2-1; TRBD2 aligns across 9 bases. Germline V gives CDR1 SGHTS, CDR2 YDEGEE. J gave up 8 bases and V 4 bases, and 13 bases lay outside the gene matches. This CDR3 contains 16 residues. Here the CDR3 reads CASSRPRNAGGHEQFF. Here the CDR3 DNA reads TGTGCCAGCAGCCGGCCCCGAAACGCGGGGGGGCATGAGCAGTTCTTC.

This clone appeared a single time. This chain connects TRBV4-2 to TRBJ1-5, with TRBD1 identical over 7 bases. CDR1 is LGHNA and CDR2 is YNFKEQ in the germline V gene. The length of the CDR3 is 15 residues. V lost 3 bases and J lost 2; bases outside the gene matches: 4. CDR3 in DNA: TGTGCCAGCAGCCAGCTGGGGACAGGCAATCAGCCCCAGCATTTT. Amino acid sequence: CASSQLGTGNQPQHF.

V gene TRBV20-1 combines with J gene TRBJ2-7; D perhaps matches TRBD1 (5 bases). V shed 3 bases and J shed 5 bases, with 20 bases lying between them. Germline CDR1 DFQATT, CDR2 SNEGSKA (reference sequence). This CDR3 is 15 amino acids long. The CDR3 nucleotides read TGCAGTGCTAGTGAGGACACCTCAACAGCAAACGAGCAGTACTTC. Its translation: CSASEDTSTANEQYF.